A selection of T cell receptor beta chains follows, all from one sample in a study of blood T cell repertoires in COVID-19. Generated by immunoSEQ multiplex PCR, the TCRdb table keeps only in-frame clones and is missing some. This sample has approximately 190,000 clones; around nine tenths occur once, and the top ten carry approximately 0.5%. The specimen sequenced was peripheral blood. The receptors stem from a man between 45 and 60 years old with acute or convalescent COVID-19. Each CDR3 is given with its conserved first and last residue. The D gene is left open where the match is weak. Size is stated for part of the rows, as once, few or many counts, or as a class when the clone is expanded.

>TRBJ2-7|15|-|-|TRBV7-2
TGTGCCAGCAGCTTCGCGGGACGGGGTACCTACGAGCAGTACTTC
CASSFAGRGTYEQYF
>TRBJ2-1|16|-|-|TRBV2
TGTGCCAGCAGTGCAGAGCGGTCCTATCTCTACAATGAGCAGTTCTTC
CASSAERSYLYNEQFF
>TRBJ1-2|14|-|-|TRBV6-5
TGTGCCAGCAGGCCAACAGGGCAGGTCTATGGCTACACCTTC
CASRPTGQVYGYTF
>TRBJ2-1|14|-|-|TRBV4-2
TGTGCCAGCAGCCAAGTGGCTGCCTACAATGAGCAGTTCTTC
CASSQVAAYNEQFF
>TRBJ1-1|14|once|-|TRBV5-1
TGCGCCAGCAGCCAGGGAGGGGCTAGGCCTGAAGCTTTCTTT
CASSQGGARPEAFF
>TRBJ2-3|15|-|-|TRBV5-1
TGCGCCAGCAGCTTCCAGGGTGTTGGCACAGATACGCAGTATTTT
CASSFQGVGTDTQYF
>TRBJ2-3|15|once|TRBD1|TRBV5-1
TGCGCCAGCAGCCGGGACAGGGTAGTCACAGATACGCAGTATTTT
CASSRDRVVTDTQYF
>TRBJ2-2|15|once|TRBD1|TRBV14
TGTGCCAGCCCCCGACAGGGTATAAACACCGGGGAGCTGTTTTTT
CASPRQGINTGELFF
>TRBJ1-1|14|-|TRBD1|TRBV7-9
TGTGCCAGCAGCAACCGGGACAGAAACACTGAAGCTTTCTTT
CASSNRDRNTEAFF
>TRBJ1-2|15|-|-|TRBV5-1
TGCGCCAGCAGCCCCGGGATGGAGGGAACCTGGGGCTACACCTTC
CASSPGMEGTWGYTF
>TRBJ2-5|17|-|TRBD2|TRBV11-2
TGTGCCAGCAGCTCGGGGACTAGCGGGGGCCACCAAGAGACCCAGTACTTC
CASSSGTSGGHQETQYF
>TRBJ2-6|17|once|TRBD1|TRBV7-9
TGTGCCAGCAGGCCCGACAGGGGTGTATCTGGGGCCAACGTCCTGACTTTC
CASRPDRGVSGANVLTF
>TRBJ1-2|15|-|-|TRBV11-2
TGTGCCAGCAGCTTAGACGTCCAGGGGCTCTATGGCTACACCTTC
CASSLDVQGLYGYTF
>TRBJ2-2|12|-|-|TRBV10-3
TGTGCCATCAGTGAATCGGCCGGGGAGCTGTTTTTT
CAISESAGELFF
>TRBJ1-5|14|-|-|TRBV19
TGTGCCAGTAGTCCAGGGACACTCGCCGGGCCCCAGCATTTT
CASSPGTLAGPQHF
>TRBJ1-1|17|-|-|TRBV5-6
TGTGCCAGCAGCTTGGTACGGGGAGGGCAGAGGAACACTGAAGCTTTCTTT
CASSLVRGGQRNTEAFF
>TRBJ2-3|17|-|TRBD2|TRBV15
TGTGCCACCAGCAGAAAGGGGACTAGCGGGAGCGCAGATACGCAGTATTTT
CATSRKGTSGSADTQYF
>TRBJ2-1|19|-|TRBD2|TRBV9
TGTGCCAGCAGCGTAGGGGCGGCTAGCGGGGGGTTCTCCTACAATGAGCAGTTCTTC
CASSVGAASGGFSYNEQFF
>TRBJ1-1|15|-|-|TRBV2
TGTGCCAGCAGCTCCGAGGGAAGCATGAACACTGAAGCTTTCTTT
CASSSEGSMNTEAFF
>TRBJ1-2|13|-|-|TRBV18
TGTGCCAGCACCCCAGGGGTCGGCTATGGCTACACCTTC
CASTPGVGYGYTF
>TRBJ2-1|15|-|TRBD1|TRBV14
TGTGCCAGCAGCCCCCGACAGGGGAAGGACAATGAGCAGTTCTTC
CASSPRQGKDNEQFF
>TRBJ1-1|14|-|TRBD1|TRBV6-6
TGTGCCAGCAGAAGACAGGGTGAGGAGCCTGAAGCTTTCTTT
CASRRQGEEPEAFF
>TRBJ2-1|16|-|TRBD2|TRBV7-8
TGTGCCAGCAGCTTAGCTAGCGGGATCACCTACAATGAGCAGTTCTTC
CASSLASGITYNEQFF
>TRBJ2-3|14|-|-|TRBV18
TGTGCCAGCTCACTCACTATTGCTGGAGATACGCAGTATTTT
CASSLTIAGDTQYF
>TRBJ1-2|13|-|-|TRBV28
TGTGCCAGCAGTTTAGTTCAGAACTATGGCTACACCTTC
CASSLVQNYGYTF
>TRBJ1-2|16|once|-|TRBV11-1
TGTGCCAGCAGCAAATCTCACAGGGACGGTCTCCATGGCTACACCTTC
CASSKSHRDGLHGYTF
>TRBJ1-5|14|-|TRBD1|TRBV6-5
TGTGCCAGCAGTTACTGGGACAGGGATCAGCCCCAGCATTTT
CASSYWDRDQPQHF
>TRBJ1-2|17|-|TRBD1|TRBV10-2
TGCGCCAGCCGATCAGACAGGGGGTGGGTGGCTAACTATGGCTACACCTTC
CASRSDRGWVANYGYTF